This TCR beta chain was recorded in a study of memory CD4+ T cells and cytomegalovirus serostatus. Study-wide results and limits: The CMV-associated TCR signature appears largely within the CD4+ memory repertoire.

As concerns this clone: Its antigen is not identified.

The trim removed 0 bases at V and 0 bases at J, leaving 4 bases unmatched. CDR1 is LGHNA, CDR2 YNFKEQ, per germline. The CDR3 is made up of 18 amino acids. As processed by the authors: Out-of-frame sequences were removed, leaving 2 million to 2.5 million distinct TCRbeta sequences. Generated by immunoSEQ multiplex PCR, the TCRdb table keeps only in-frame clones and is missing some. From that table come the V and J calls and clone size; the DNA was used to work out D and trimming. The repertoire holds 56,000 or so clones, with around three quarters as singletons. The sort gate was single viable CD3+CD4+CD8-CD45RO+ cells for memory CD4+ T cells. CMV serostatus came from serum IgG against pp150, pp28, p38, p52.

The TCR comes from an adult in good health and CMV-seronegative. Some clones in this sample may be carry-over from other donors' samples. The sample comprised memory CD4+ T cells from blood. The V and J genes are TRBV4-2 and TRBJ1-3, with 11 nucleotides matching TRBD1. CDR3 amino acids: CASSQEGQGDHSGNTIYF. The CDR3 region has the DNA TGTGCCAGCAGCCAAGAGGGACAGGGGGACCACTCTGGAAACACCATATATTTT.